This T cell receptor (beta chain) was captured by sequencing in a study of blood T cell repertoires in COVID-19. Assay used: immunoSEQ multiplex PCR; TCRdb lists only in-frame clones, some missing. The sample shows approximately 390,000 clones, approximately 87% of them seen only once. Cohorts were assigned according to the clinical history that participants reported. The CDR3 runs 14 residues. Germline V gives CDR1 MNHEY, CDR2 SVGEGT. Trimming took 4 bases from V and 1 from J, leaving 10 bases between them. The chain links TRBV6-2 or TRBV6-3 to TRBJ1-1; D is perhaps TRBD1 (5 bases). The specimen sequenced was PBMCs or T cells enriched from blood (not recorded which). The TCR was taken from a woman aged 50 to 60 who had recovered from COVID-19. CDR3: CASSSHTGNTEAFF. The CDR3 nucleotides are TGTGCCAGCAGTTCTCATACAGGGAACACTGAAGCTTTCTTT.